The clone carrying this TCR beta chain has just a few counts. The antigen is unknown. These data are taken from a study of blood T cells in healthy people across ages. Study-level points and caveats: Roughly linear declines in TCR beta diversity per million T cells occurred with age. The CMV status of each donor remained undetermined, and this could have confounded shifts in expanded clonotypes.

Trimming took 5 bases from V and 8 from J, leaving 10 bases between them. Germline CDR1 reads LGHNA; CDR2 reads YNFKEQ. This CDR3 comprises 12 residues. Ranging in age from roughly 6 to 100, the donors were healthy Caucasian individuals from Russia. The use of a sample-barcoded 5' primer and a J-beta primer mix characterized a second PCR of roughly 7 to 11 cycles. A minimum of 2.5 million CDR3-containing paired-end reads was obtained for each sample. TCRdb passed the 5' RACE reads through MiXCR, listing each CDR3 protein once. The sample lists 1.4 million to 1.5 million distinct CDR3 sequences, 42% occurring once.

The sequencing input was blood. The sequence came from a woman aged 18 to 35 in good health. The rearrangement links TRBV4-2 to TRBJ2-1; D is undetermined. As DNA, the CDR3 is TGTGCCAGCAGCGAGCGACCGGATGAGCAGTTCTTC. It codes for CASSERPDEQFF.